One sample yielded the 13 T cell receptor beta chains listed below, sequenced in a study of blood T cell repertoires in COVID-19. The method was immunoSEQ multiplex PCR; TCRdb's version includes in-frame clones alone and lacks a portion of them. The sample records some 50,000 clones, 84% being singletons. Sequenced material: peripheral blood. Every receptor here comes from a man aged 50 to 60 with active COVID-19.

This rearrangement joins TRBV11-2 to TRBJ1-4; D perhaps matches TRBD1 (5 bases). CDR3 length: 14 residues. Germline V gives CDR1 SGHAT, CDR2 FQNNGV. Deletions cut 4 bases from V and 2 bases from J, with 8 bases between. CDR3 sequence reads: CASSSRQTNEKLFF. Written as DNA, the CDR3 is TGTGCCAGCAGCTCCCGACAGACTAATGAAAAACTGTTTTTT.

V and J are TRBV5-1 and TRBJ2-7; D gene ambiguous. V shed 0 bases and J shed 0 bases, with 4 bases lying between them. Per germline, CDR1 SGHRS and CDR2 YFSETQ. This CDR3 has 13 amino acids. The chain's CDR3 is CASSLGSSYEQYF. For the CDR3, the DNA is TGCGCCAGCAGCTTGGGTAGCTCCTACGAGCAGTACTTC.

This clone was seen only a few times. V gene TRBV5-4 combines with J gene TRBJ2-2; 8 nucleotides line up with TRBD2. V lost 5 bases and J lost 5; bases outside the gene matches: 11. Germline lookup yields CDR1 SGHNT and CDR2 YYREEE (reference sequence). The CDR3 length is 16 residues. The CDR3 spells CASSETGTRNTGELFF. CDR3 DNA: TGTGCCAGCAGTGAAACCGGGACTAGAAATACCGGGGAGCTGTTTTTT.

In its sample, this clone was seen a few times. This chain joins TRBV10-3 and TRBJ1-1; 9 bases match TRBD1. The CDR3 has 13 residues. CDR1 ENHRY and CDR2 SYGVKD come from the germline V gene. The V segment lost 3 bases and the J segment 10 bases; nucleotides outside the gene matches: 6. CDR3 coding DNA: TGTGCCATCAGTGAACAGGGGGCTAATGTAGCTTTCTTT. The encoded protein is CAISEQGANVAFF.

The chain has TRBV19 and TRBJ2-7; D possibly corresponds to TRBD1 (6 bases). The germline V and J ends were trimmed by 5 bases and 6 bases, with 17 bases remaining between them. CDR3 size: 14 residues. CDR1 and CDR2 from the germline V gene are LNHDA and SQIVND (reference sequence). CDR3 sequence: CASSARTAEGEQYF. The CDR3 bases are TGTGCCAGTAGTGCCCGGACAGCGGAAGGCGAGCAGTACTTC.

The rearrangement links TRBV5-1 to TRBJ1-5; a possible D gene is TRBD1 (5 bases). The CDR3 spans 13 residues. With 8 bases removed from V and 3 bases from J, the gap between germline ends came to 12 bases. Germline CDR1 is SGHRS and CDR2 is YFSETQ. The CDR3 reads CASRQILNQPQHF. In DNA form, the CDR3 reads TGCGCCAGTAGACAGATACTCAATCAGCCCCAGCATTTT. The full variable domain, rest sourced from reference TRBV5-1 and TRBJ1-5, is KAGVTQTPRYLIKTRGQQVTLSCSPISGHRSVSWYQQTPGQGLQFLFEYFSETQRNKGNFPGRFSGRQFSNSRSEMNVSTLELGDSALYLCASRQILNQPQHFGDGTRLSIL.

The V gene is TRBV29-1, the J gene TRBJ2-1, with TRBD2 matching over 10 bases. CDR3 length equals 16 residues. Germline V CDR1 and CDR2: SQVTM, ANQGSEA. Unmatched junction bases numbered 8, after V lost 0 bases and J lost 6 bases. CDR3 sequence (DNA): TGCAGCGTTGAAGATACGAAGCGGGGGGGCTTCAATGAGCAGTTCTTC. This gives the protein CSVEDTKRGGFNEQFF.

The chain employs TRBV10-3 and TRBJ2-1; tentatively, D is TRBD2 (6 bases). V lost 3 bases and J 10 bases, leaving 19 bases between the germline ends. The CDR3 totals 15 residues. The germline CDR1 and CDR2 sequences are ENHRY and SYGVKD. The CDR3 is CAISEIAGRVVEQFF. CDR3 nucleotide sequence: TGTGCCATCAGTGAAATCGCGGGGCGGGTGGTAGAGCAGTTCTTC.

The chain uses TRBV6-2 or TRBV6-3 and TRBJ2-5, with unresolved D. CDR1 and CDR2 from the germline V gene are MNHEY and SVGEGT. The ends were cut back, 6 bases at V and 4 bases at J, with 15 bases in the middle. This CDR3 is built from 14 residues. CDR3 bases: TGTGCCAGCAGCCCGAGACTCCGAAGAGAGACCCAGTACTTC. Amino acid sequence: CASSPRLRRETQYF.

The chain links TRBV24-1 to TRBJ1-4; D is ambiguous. Trimming shortened V by 0 bases and J by 0 bases, and 7 bases separated the two germline ends. The CDR3 totals 16 residues. Germline V gives CDR1 KGHDR, CDR2 SFDVKD. The CDR3 DNA reads TGTGCCACCAGTGATTTGCGGGAAACAACTAATGAAAAACTGTTTTTT. Translating it yields CATSDLRETTNEKLFF.

J is TRBJ2-2 and V is TRBV3-1 (or the pseudogene TRBV3-2); D possibly corresponds to TRBD2 (5 bases). The CDR3 contains 16 residues. Per germline, CDR1 LGHDT and CDR2 YNNKEL (reference sequence). Trimming took off 2 bases at V and 0 bases at J, with 10 bases between the two ends. In DNA form, the CDR3 reads TGTGCCAGCAGCCAACGTTCGGGAACGAACACCGGGGAGCTGTTTTTT. It encodes CASSQRSGTNTGELFF.

The chain uses TRBV5-5 and TRBJ2-1, with a tentative D call TRBD2 (6 bases). Germline-derived CDR1 and CDR2 are SGHKS and YYEKEE (reference sequence). V was pared by 2 bases and J by 1 base, with 16 bases between. CDR3 length: 17 residues. This CDR3 reads CASSFPLTGVSYNEQFF. For the CDR3, the DNA is TGTGCCAGCAGCTTCCCTCTGACGGGGGTGTCCTACAATGAGCAGTTCTTC.

V and J are TRBV3-1 (or the pseudogene TRBV3-2) and TRBJ1-6; 7 bases match TRBD1. The ends lost 4 bases at V and 3 bases at J; junction bases unmatched: 3. The CDR3 length is 15 residues. Looked up from germline, CDR1 is LGHDT and CDR2 is YNNKEL (reference sequence). The CDR3 DNA follows: TGTGCCAGCAGCCGGGGACAGAACTATAATTCACCCCTCCACTTT. Protein: CASSRGQNYNSPLHF.